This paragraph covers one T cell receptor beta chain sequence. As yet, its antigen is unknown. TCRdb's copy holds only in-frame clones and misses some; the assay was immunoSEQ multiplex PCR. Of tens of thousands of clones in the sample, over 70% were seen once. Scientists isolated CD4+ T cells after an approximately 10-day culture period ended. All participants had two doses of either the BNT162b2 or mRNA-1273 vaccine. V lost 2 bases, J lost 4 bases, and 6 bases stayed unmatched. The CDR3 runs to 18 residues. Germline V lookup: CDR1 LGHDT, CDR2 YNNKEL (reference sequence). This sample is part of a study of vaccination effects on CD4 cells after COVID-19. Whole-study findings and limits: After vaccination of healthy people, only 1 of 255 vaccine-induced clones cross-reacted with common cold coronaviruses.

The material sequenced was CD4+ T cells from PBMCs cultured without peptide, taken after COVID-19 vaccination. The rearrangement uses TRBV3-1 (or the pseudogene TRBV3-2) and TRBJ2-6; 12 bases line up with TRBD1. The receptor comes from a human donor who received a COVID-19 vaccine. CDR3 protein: CASSQPRDRGQGANVLTF. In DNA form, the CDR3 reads TGTGCCAGCAGCCAACCCCGGGACAGGGGGCAAGGGGCCAACGTCCTGACTTTC.